A single sample gave rise to the 32 T cell receptor beta chains below, sequenced in a study of cytomegalovirus exposure and HLA in healthy donors. Using immunoSEQ multiplex PCR, the repertoire was profiled, and TCRdb retains in-frame clones only, with some absent. The sample holds roughly 300,000 clones, 87% seen once. Material for sequencing was PBMCs. The source is a woman aged 25 to 39 in good health and CMV-seropositive.

This rearrangement joins TRBV7-2 to TRBJ2-3; D possibly matches TRBD1 or TRBD2 (5 bases each). This CDR3 has 14 residues. V dropped 0 bases and J dropped 4 bases, with 8 bases sitting between them. Per germline, CDR1 SGHTA and CDR2 FQGNSA. CDR3 in amino acids: CASSLAGVADTQYF. The CDR3 DNA reads TGTGCCAGCAGCTTAGCGGGGGTAGCAGATACGCAGTATTTT.

This rearrangement joins TRBV25-1 to TRBJ2-7; a weak D match, TRBD1 (6 bases). The CDR3 has 14 residues. Trimming shortened V by 3 bases and J by 7 bases, and 16 bases separated the two germline ends. CDR1 and CDR2 (germline): MGHDK, SYGVNS. Here the CDR3 reads CASSEAGAAREQYF. CDR3 sequence (DNA): TGTGCCAGCAGTGAGGCAGGGGCGGCACGGGAGCAGTACTTC.

The chain is built from TRBV5-3 and TRBJ2-2; TRBD2 matches 9 bases. TRBV5-3 is an ORF for which the function is uncertain. V shed 2 bases and J 1 base; nucleotides not matched to a gene: 12. CDR3 length: 19 residues. The CDR3 is CARSLILAGSKLNTGELFF. DNA of the CDR3: TGTGCCAGAAGCTTAATCCTAGCGGGAAGTAAGTTGAACACCGGGGAGCTGTTTTTT.

V gene TRBV7-7 combines with J gene TRBJ2-5; D unclear. V gave up 5 bases and J gave up 4 bases, with 11 bases separating them. Germline V gene data show CDR1 as SSHAT and CDR2 as FNYEAQ (reference sequence). The CDR3 length is 13 residues. The CDR3 nucleotides read TGTGCCAGCAGCCCCGACATTCGAGAGACCCAGTACTTC. Amino acids: CASSPDIRETQYF.

The chain carries TRBV6-1 and TRBJ1-2, with 9 bases aligning to TRBD1. Germline loops: CDR1 MNHNS, CDR2 SASEGT. V shed 1 base, J shed 0 bases, and the junction held 0 bases outside the gene matches. There are 15 residues in the CDR3. CDR3 residues: CASSEGQGANYGYTF. In nucleotides, the CDR3 is TGTGCCAGCAGTGAAGGACAGGGGGCTAACTATGGCTACACCTTC.

With respect to this clone: The sample holds other DNA sequences that translate to the same CDR3. J is TRBJ1-5 and V is TRBV5-4; D is ambiguous. The CDR3 is made up of 14 amino acids. Germline V gives CDR1 SGHNT, CDR2 YYREEE (reference sequence). V was cut by 0 bases and J by 2 bases, with 6 bases left in between. In DNA form, the CDR3 reads TGTGCCAGCAGCTTGGGAGGCGGCAATCAGCCCCAGCATTTT. Translated: CASSLGGGNQPQHF. Looking up the rest from reference TRBV5-4 and TRBJ1-5 gives the full variable domain: ETGVTQSPTHLIKTRGQQVTLRCSSQSGHNTVSWYQQALGQGPQFIFQYYREEENGRGNFPPRFSGLQFPNYSSELNVNALELDDSALYLCASSLGGGNQPQHFGDGTRLSIL.

This sequence joins TRBV9 and TRBJ2-6; the D gene could be TRBD1 or TRBD2 (5 bases each). The V gene lost 4 bases and the J gene lost 2 bases, with 16 bases spanning the gap. Germline V gene data show CDR1 as SGDLS and CDR2 as YYNGEE. The length of the CDR3 is 17 residues. The CDR3 region is CASSPREGEPGANVLTF. The CDR3 DNA sequence: TGTGCCAGCAGCCCGAGGGAAGGGGAGCCTGGGGCCAACGTCCTGACTTTC.

This clone occurred a few times. The chain employs TRBV2 and TRBJ1-5; 7 bases align to TRBD1. After removal of 4 bases from V and 1 base from J, the junction contained 7 bases not matched to a gene. The CDR3 runs to 16 residues. Germline-derived CDR1 and CDR2 are SNHLY and FYNNEI. In DNA form, the CDR3 reads TGTGCCAGCAGTGGGCGGACAGGTGCCAGCAATCAGCCCCAGCATTTT. It codes for CASSGRTGASNQPQHF.

This clone was detected a few times. The chain is built from TRBV30 and TRBJ1-1; the match to TRBD1 covers 7 bases. Germline trimming cut 5 bases from V and 9 bases from J; bases unmatched to any gene: 6. Germline V gene data show CDR1 as GTSNPN and CDR2 as SVGIG (reference sequence). CDR3 length: 11 residues. CDR3 amino acids: CAWGDRDKAFF. The CDR3 nucleotides are TGTGCCTGGGGAGACAGGGACAAAGCTTTCTTT.

The J gene is TRBJ2-7, the V gene TRBV10-3; no clear D gene. The CDR3 extends over 11 amino acids. Looked up from germline, CDR1 is ENHRY and CDR2 is SYGVKD. V lost 1 base, J lost 4 bases, and 2 bases lay in between. In DNA, the CDR3 is TGTGCCATCAGTGAGTTGTACGAGCAGTACTTC. This codes for CAISELYEQYF.

In this sample, this clone turned up a few times. The genes are TRBV7-3 and TRBJ2-7; D remains unclear. The V and J ends lost 3 bases and 4 bases respectively, with 10 bases between them. Germline CDR1 SGHTA, CDR2 FQGTGA. CDR3 length: 13 amino acids. The CDR3 DNA is TGTGCCAGCAGCTTGACGAACGAATACGAGCAGTACTTC. This sequence encodes CASSLTNEYEQYF.

The rearrangement uses TRBV19 and TRBJ2-7; D is perhaps TRBD1 (5 bases). Germline V gene lookup returns CDR1 LNHDA and CDR2 SQIVND (reference sequence). The CDR3 contains 13 residues. V was shortened by 5 bases and J by 2 bases, with 10 bases between the two germline ends. As DNA, the CDR3 is TGTGCCAGTAGTCTCCAGGGCGCCTACGAGCAGTACTTC. Its translation is CASSLQGAYEQYF.

The chain is built from TRBV5-4 and TRBJ2-2; the match to TRBD2 covers 13 bases. V shed 10 bases, J shed 7 bases, and the junction held 7 bases outside the gene matches. The CDR3 runs to 14 residues. The germline V gene has CDR1 SGHNT and CDR2 YYREEE (reference sequence). CDR3 residues: CADGTSGKFGELFF. CDR3 bases: TGTGCCGACGGGACTAGCGGGAAATTCGGGGAGCTGTTTTTT.

The chain uses TRBV6-5 and TRBJ2-7, with 10 bases matching TRBD1. V was pared by 6 bases and J by 2 bases, with 7 bases of the junction left unmatched. The CDR3 covers 15 residues. CDR1 and CDR2 (germline): MNHEY, SVGAGI. This CDR3 reads CASSPGGTGAYEQYF. CDR3 coding DNA: TGTGCCAGCAGCCCCGGAGGGACAGGGGCCTACGAGCAGTACTTC.

Only one count was recorded for this clone. This sequence joins TRBV7-9 and TRBJ1-6; D is uncertain. Germline-derived CDR1 and CDR2 are SEHNR and FQNEAQ (reference sequence). Trimming removed 1 base from V and 7 bases from J, with 11 bases in between. CDR3 length: 15 residues. The CDR3 nucleotides are TGTGCCAGCAGCTTAGAACTCACAGCGAATTCACCCCTCCACTTT. As protein: CASSLELTANSPLHF.

This rearrangement joins TRBV6-5 to TRBJ2-5; 9 nucleotides match TRBD2. The CDR3 contains 16 residues. The germline V gene encodes CDR1 MNHEY and CDR2 SVGAGI. J gave up 5 bases and V 2 bases, and 9 bases lay outside the gene matches. CDR3 coding DNA: TGTGCCAGCAGTTACATTGGTAGCGGGAGCGGGGAGACCCAGTACTTC. It codes for CASSYIGSGSGETQYF.

The chain couples TRBV28 to TRBJ1-6, with 7 bases matching TRBD1. J lost 9 bases, V lost 5 bases, and 4 bases had no gene match. Germline assignment: CDR1 MDHEN and CDR2 SYDVKM. CDR3 length equals 13 residues. This CDR3 reads CASSPTGLSPLHF. In nucleotides, the CDR3 is TGTGCCAGCAGTCCGACAGGGCTTTCACCCCTCCACTTT.

This chain connects TRBV6-5 to TRBJ1-6; TRBD1 matches 8 bases. With 8 bases clipped from V and 8 bases from J, the junction kept 5 bases outside the gene matches. CDR3 length: 13 amino acids. Germline V gene data show CDR1 as MNHEY and CDR2 as SVGAGI. The CDR3 DNA sequence: TGTGCCAGCCGGACAGGGCTAGATTCACCCCTCCACTTT. Translating gives CASRTGLDSPLHF.

This clone was seen a single time. The chain combines TRBV5-1 with TRBJ1-4, with 8 nucleotides matching TRBD1. The junction had 3 bases not matched to a gene; V was cut back by 3 bases and J by 2 bases. Germline V gene data show CDR1 as SGHRS and CDR2 as YFSETQ. This CDR3 region has 15 residues. CDR3 DNA sequence: TGCGCCAGCAGCTCCCGACAGGGGACTAATGAAAAACTGTTTTTT. It yields the protein CASSSRQGTNEKLFF.

The V gene is TRBV7-9, the J gene TRBJ2-1, with TRBD1 matching over 7 bases. CDR1 SEHNR and CDR2 FQNEAQ come from the germline V gene (reference sequence). The V segment lost 1 base and the J segment 8 bases; nucleotides outside the gene matches: 5. The CDR3 runs 14 residues. The CDR3 coding sequence is TGTGCCAGCAGCTTAGACAGGGGTTGGGATGAGCAGTTCTTC. Translation gives CASSLDRGWDEQFF.

CDR3 amino acids: CATSRDRQGNQPQHF. The DNA for the CDR3 is TGTGCCACCAGCAGAGATCGGCAGGGGAATCAGCCCCAGCATTTT. This chain joins TRBV15 and TRBJ1-5; D may be TRBD1 (6 bases). Germline CDR1 is LNHNV and CDR2 is YYDKDF (reference sequence). V lost 0 bases to trimming and J lost 4 bases, with 10 bases between them. This CDR3 comprises 15 residues.

This chain links TRBV29-1 with TRBJ2-4; D is undetermined. V shed 3 bases and J shed 2 bases, with 8 bases lying between them. This CDR3 has 13 residues. The germline V gene encodes CDR1 SQVTM and CDR2 ANQGSEA. The CDR3 bases are TGCAGCGTTGACTCGGACCCCAAAAACATTCAGTACTTC. Its protein is CSVDSDPKNIQYF.

The rearrangement uses TRBV5-4 and TRBJ1-1, with D perhaps TRBD1 (5 bases). CDR1 is SGHNT, CDR2 YYREEE, per germline (reference sequence). The CDR3 is made up of 14 amino acids. Trimming cost V 0 bases and J 3 bases, with 9 bases left between them. The CDR3 reads CASSLGGGDTEAFF. CDR3 DNA sequence: TGTGCCAGCAGCTTGGGGGGCGGGGACACTGAAGCTTTCTTT.

The V gene is TRBV7-6, the J gene TRBJ2-7, with TRBD2 as a possible D gene (5 bases). CDR1 and CDR2 (germline): SGHVS, FNYEAQ. Trimming took 1 base from V and 7 from J, leaving 8 bases between them. The CDR3 covers 12 residues. DNA of the CDR3: TGTGCCAGCAGCTTAGGGCCGGGGGAGCAGTACTTC. This codes for CASSLGPGEQYF.

This sequence joins TRBV6-5 and TRBJ1-1; D perhaps matches TRBD1 (6 bases). This CDR3 contains 13 residues. Germline V CDR1 and CDR2: MNHEY, SVGAGI. With 6 bases removed from V and 6 bases from J, the gap between germline ends came to 14 bases. Written as DNA, the CDR3 is TGTGCCAGCAGAGTATACAGGGAAGCTGAAGCTTTCTTT. It is translated as CASRVYREAEAFF.

The rearrangement uses TRBV29-1 and TRBJ1-2; D unresolved. The germline CDR1 and CDR2 sequences are SQVTM and ANQGSEA. V was shortened by 5 bases and J by 5 bases, with 9 bases between the two germline ends. The CDR3 contains 11 residues. Here the CDR3 DNA reads TGCAGCGTTTGGTCGGCTTATGGCTACACCTTC. This encodes CSVWSAYGYTF. Together with reference TRBV29-1 and TRBJ1-2, the CDR3 gives the full variable domain: SAVISQKPSRDICQRGTSLTIQCQVDSQVTMMFWYRQQPGQSLTLIATANQGSEATYESGFVIDKFPISRPNLTFSTLTVSNMSPEDSSIYLCSVWSAYGYTFGSGTRLTVV.

The genes are TRBV4-3 and TRBJ1-2, with D unclear. Germline V gene data show CDR1 as LGHNA and CDR2 as YSLEER. The CDR3 is made up of 14 amino acids. Deletions cut 1 base from V and 0 bases from J, with 6 bases between. CDR3 sequence: CASSQGIANYGYTF. The CDR3 DNA sequence: TGCGCCAGCAGCCAAGGGATAGCTAACTATGGCTACACCTTC.

The genes are TRBV2 and TRBJ2-1; D may be TRBD1 (5 bases). The V gene's germline CDR1 is SNHLY and CDR2 FYNNEI. Deletions cut 2 bases from V and 3 bases from J, with 11 bases between. The CDR3 extends over 15 amino acids. The CDR3 protein is CASSESQGSYNEQFF. CDR3 sequence (DNA): TGTGCCAGCAGTGAATCCCAGGGAAGCTACAATGAGCAGTTCTTC. Supplemented by reference TRBV2 and TRBJ2-1, the full variable domain reads EPEVTQTPSHQVTQMGQEVILRCVPISNHLYFYWYRQILGQKVEFLVSFYNNEISEKSEIFDDQFSVERPDGSNFTLKIRSTKLEDSAMYFCASSESQGSYNEQFFGPGTRLTVL.

V gene TRBV2 combines with J gene TRBJ2-2, with a weak D call TRBD1 (6 bases). V was shortened by 7 bases and J by 1 base, with 10 bases between the two germline ends. Per germline, CDR1 SNHLY and CDR2 FYNNEI. CDR3 size: 14 residues. The CDR3 DNA reads TGTGCCAGCAACCGACAGGTGAACACCGGGGAGCTGTTTTTT. Its protein product is CASNRQVNTGELFF.

V is TRBV4-3 and J is TRBJ1-4, with a possible D match to TRBD1 (6 bases). This CDR3 has 16 amino acids. Germline assignment: CDR1 LGHNA and CDR2 YSLEER. With 0 bases removed from V and 4 bases from J, the gap between germline ends came to 12 bases. The CDR3 region is CASSQDPTGRNEKLFF. CDR3 in DNA: TGCGCCAGCAGCCAAGATCCAACAGGGCGTAATGAAAAACTGTTTTTT.

This clone was seen a few times. The chain employs TRBV27 and TRBJ1-2; D is unclear. Trimming shortened V by 0 bases and J by 6 bases, and 8 bases separated the two germline ends. The CDR3 runs 13 residues. In germline, CDR1 is MNHEY, CDR2 SMNVEV (reference sequence). The chain's CDR3 is CASSLSQDHGYTF. In nucleotides, the CDR3 is TGTGCCAGCAGTTTATCCCAGGATCATGGCTACACCTTC.

This chain connects TRBV4-2 to TRBJ1-2, with D hard to call. Germline V lookup: CDR1 LGHNA, CDR2 YNFKEQ. Trimming took 2 bases from V and 4 from J, leaving 17 bases between them. The CDR3 is made up of 16 amino acids. The CDR3 DNA is TGTGCCAGCAGCCAACATGGAACAGAGTTGCTCTATGGCTACACCTTC. It translates to CASSQHGTELLYGYTF.